This entry is about one TCR beta chain. Profiling relied on immunoSEQ multiplex PCR, and the TCRdb table lists in-frame clones only, not all of them. Of 65,000 to 80,000 clones in the sample, approximately 90% were seen once. This record belongs to a study of control samples from healthy donors and cancer patients. Trimming left V 1 base short and J 6 bases short, with 19 bases between. Germline V gives CDR1 LNHNV, CDR2 YYDKDF (reference sequence). The CDR3 spans 16 residues. This TCR came from a woman aged 55-69 years with head and neck cancer. This sequence joins TRBV15 and TRBJ2-7; TRBD2 is a possible D gene (6 bases). The specimen sequenced was PBMCs. CDR3 in DNA: TGTGCCACCAGCAGAGGGTTCGGGAGTACTTTGGGCGAGCAGTACTTC. Its translation: CATSRGFGSTLGEQYF.